One sample yielded the 25 T cell receptor beta chains listed below, sequenced in a study of OX40 agonist ivuxolimab in advanced cancers. This table comes from immunoSEQ multiplex PCR, and its TCRdb copy is limited to in-frame clones, with some not included. The sample lists some 71,000 clones; 84% were seen once. The starting material was CD4+ or CD8+ T cells sorted from blood, obtained in a trial of the OX40 agonist ivuxolimab. These receptors all stem from an adult with an advanced solid tumor such as melanoma, head and neck, liver or kidney cancer.

Here the CDR3 reads CASREGAQSGELFF. In DNA, the CDR3 is TGTGCCAGCAGGGAGGGGGCGCAAAGCGGGGAGCTGTTTTTT. The chain carries TRBV2 and TRBJ2-2; maybe TRBD1 (7 bases). Trimming took off 6 bases at V and 7 bases at J, with 15 bases between the two ends. This CDR3 region has 14 residues. Germline V gives CDR1 SNHLY, CDR2 FYNNEI.

The J gene is TRBJ2-7, the V gene TRBV11-2; 10 nucleotides line up with TRBD2. The CDR3 sequence is 15 residues long. Unmatched junction bases numbered 4, after V lost 1 base and J lost 4 bases. CDR1 is SGHAT, CDR2 FQNNGV, per germline. In nucleotides, the CDR3 is TGTGCCAGCAGCTTAGTGAGCGGGGGGGCGTACGAGCAGTACTTC. This encodes CASSLVSGGAYEQYF.

V and J are TRBV5-4 and TRBJ1-5; unclear D gene. V was clipped by 4 bases and J by 2 bases, with 13 bases between them. The germline gives CDR1 SGHNT, CDR2 YYREEE (reference sequence). The CDR3 runs to 15 residues. In DNA form, the CDR3 reads TGTGCCAGCAGCCAAGATAGGCTGGGCAATCAGCCCCAGCATTTT. It is translated as CASSQDRLGNQPQHF.

The genes are TRBV5-6 and TRBJ2-5; D is perhaps TRBD1 (7 bases). The V gene lost 0 bases and the J gene lost 6 bases, with 18 bases spanning the gap. Per germline, CDR1 SGHDT and CDR2 YYEEEE. The CDR3 loop spans 16 amino acids. DNA for the CDR3: TGTGCCAGCAGCTTGGAGTGGGGAGCAGGGGGGAAGACCCAGTACTTC. Its protein is CASSLEWGAGGKTQYF.

The chain couples TRBV7-9 to TRBJ1-4; possibly TRBD1 for D (5 bases). V lost 7 bases and J 1 base, leaving 10 bases between the germline ends. Germline V lookup: CDR1 SEHNR, CDR2 FQNEAQ (reference sequence). This CDR3 has 14 amino acids. The CDR3 region is CASTSTGTNEKLFF. The DNA for the CDR3 is TGTGCCAGCACCTCCACAGGAACTAATGAAAAACTGTTTTTT.

This chain joins TRBV6-4 and TRBJ2-1; 7 bases are shared with TRBD1. Germline CDR1 reads MRHNA; CDR2 reads SNTAGT. Unmatched junction bases numbered 4, after V lost 5 bases and J lost 0 bases. The CDR3 contains 15 residues. The CDR3 DNA reads TGTGCCAGCAGTCCGGGACAGAGCTCCTACAATGAGCAGTTCTTC. Amino acid sequence: CASSPGQSSYNEQFF.

This clone was seen only once. The chain links TRBV6-1 to TRBJ1-2; weak D call: TRBD1 (6 bases). The length of the CDR3 is 15 residues. Trimming cost V 0 bases and J 6 bases, with 14 bases left between them. Germline loops: CDR1 MNHNS, CDR2 SASEGT. This CDR3 reads CASSEAFRGRDGYTF. CDR3 bases: TGTGCCAGCAGTGAAGCGTTCCGGGGGCGCGATGGCTACACCTTC.

This clone has a single count. The V and J genes are TRBV28 and TRBJ1-4; the D gene is possibly TRBD1 (5 bases). V dropped 2 bases and J dropped 0 bases, with 7 bases sitting between them. Germline V gene lookup returns CDR1 MDHEN and CDR2 SYDVKM. The CDR3 spans 15 residues. The CDR3 region is CASSLGAATNEKLFF. CDR3 bases: TGTGCCAGCAGTTTAGGGGCGGCAACTAATGAAAAACTGTTTTTT.

The chain couples TRBV4-2 to TRBJ1-4, with 9 bases aligning to TRBD1. The CDR3 covers 15 residues. V was clipped by 4 bases and J by 5 bases; unmatched bases: 5. The V gene's germline CDR1 is LGHNA and CDR2 YNFKEQ. The CDR3 bases are TGTGCCAGCAGCCGAACCGGGACAGGGAATGAAAAACTGTTTTTT. Translated, it gives CASSRTGTGNEKLFF.

The chain combines TRBV29-1 with TRBJ1-2; D gene unclear. CDR1 and CDR2 (germline): SQVTM, ANQGSEA. This CDR3 has 13 residues. Trimming took 5 bases from V and 2 from J, leaving 12 bases between them. The CDR3 sequence: CSVFEVGNYGYTF. The CDR3 DNA follows: TGCAGCGTTTTCGAGGTGGGGAACTATGGCTACACCTTC. Filled out from reference TRBV29-1 and TRBJ1-2, the complete variable domain reads SAVISQKPSRDICQRGTSLTIQCQVDSQVTMMFWYRQQPGQSLTLIATANQGSEATYESGFVIDKFPISRPNLTFSTLTVSNMSPEDSSIYLCSVFEVGNYGYTFGSGTRLTVV.

This clone was counted once. This chain joins TRBV7-2 and TRBJ2-5; TRBD2 matches at 8 bases. The J call may be faulty, since TRBJ2-7 better matches the DNA end. The CDR3 runs 15 residues. Germline-derived CDR1 and CDR2 are SGHTA and FQGNSA. This CDR3 is CASTKGGGNPYEQYF. Written as DNA, the CDR3 is TGTGCCAGCACCAAAGGCGGGGGGAACCCCTACGAGCAGTACTTC.

The chain combines TRBV4-2 with TRBJ2-7, with TRBD1 matching 7 bases. The CDR3 has 14 residues. V gave up 4 bases and J gave up 7 bases; unmatched junction bases: 10. Looked up from germline, CDR1 is LGHNA and CDR2 is YNFKEQ. CDR3 in amino acids: CASSPAVQGREQYF. The CDR3 region has the DNA TGTGCCAGCAGCCCGGCGGTACAGGGGAGAGAGCAGTACTTC.

The rearrangement joins TRBV30 to TRBJ1-3; D is unresolved. Germline assignment: CDR1 GTSNPN and CDR2 SVGIG (reference sequence). The V end was cut by 4 bases, the J end by 1 base, with 8 bases between. This CDR3 has 13 residues. In DNA, the CDR3 is TGTGCCTGGACCATCACGTCTGGAAACACCATATATTTT. Its protein is CAWTITSGNTIYF.

The chain uses TRBV30 and TRBJ1-2, with 9 positions matching TRBD1. The CDR3 consists of 15 residues. Germline values: CDR1 GTSNPN, CDR2 SVGIG (reference sequence). The V gene end was trimmed by 3 bases and the J gene end by 6 bases; junction bases not matched to a gene: 11. CDR3 DNA: TGTGCCTGGAGGGCCACAGGGGGCTCGGCCCATGGCTACACCTTC. It encodes CAWRATGGSAHGYTF.

The table lists this clone with a count of one. The chain uses TRBV5-4 and TRBJ2-5, with D perhaps TRBD1 (5 bases). The J call may be in error: the DNA end matches TRBJ2-7 better. The CDR3 extends over 13 amino acids. CDR1 is SGHNT, CDR2 YYREEE, per germline (reference sequence). In DNA form, the CDR3 reads TGTGCCAGCAGCTCTTCCGACAGTTACGAGCAGTACTTC. As protein: CASSSSDSYEQYF.

The J gene is TRBJ2-4, the V gene TRBV7-2, with 9 positions matching TRBD1. The CDR3 runs to 19 residues. The junction had 15 bases not matched to a gene; V was cut back by 5 bases and J by 1 base. CDR1 and CDR2 (germline): SGHTA, FQGNSA. The CDR3 sequence is CASSRLGRDRVGAKNIQYF. CDR3 nucleotide sequence: TGTGCCAGCAGCCGATTAGGGCGGGACAGGGTTGGGGCCAAAAACATTCAGTACTTC.

The V gene is TRBV2, the J gene TRBJ2-5; D is perhaps TRBD2 (5 bases). Trimming removed 8 bases from V and 5 bases from J, with 9 bases in between. CDR1 and CDR2 from the germline V gene are SNHLY and FYNNEI. The CDR3 length is 11 residues. The CDR3 here is CASSSGETQYF. The CDR3, as DNA: TGTGCCAGCTCTTCGGGGGAGACCCAGTACTTC. The variable domain in full, completed from reference TRBV2 and TRBJ2-5, reads EPEVTQTPSHQVTQMGQEVILRCVPISNHLYFYWYRQILGQKVEFLVSFYNNEISEKSEIFDDQFSVERPDGSNFTLKIRSTKLEDSAMYFCASSSGETQYFGPGTRLLVL.

This chain uses TRBV16 with TRBJ1-4; unclear D gene. Germline V gene data show CDR1 as KGHSY and CDR2 as FQNENV. The CDR3 covers 15 residues. The V end was cut by 2 bases, the J end by 7 bases, with 14 bases between. The CDR3: CASSQNGEDAEKLFF. The CDR3 DNA is TGTGCCAGCAGCCAAAACGGGGAGGACGCTGAAAAACTGTTTTTT.

The V call is TRBV5-1, the J call TRBJ1-2; D gene uncertain. CDR3 length: 13 amino acids. Germline lookup yields CDR1 SGHRS and CDR2 YFSETQ. Trimming left V 0 bases short and J 6 bases short, with 9 bases between. The chain's CDR3 is CASSLGGSDGYTF. The DNA for the CDR3 is TGCGCCAGCAGCTTGGGGGGTTCAGATGGCTACACCTTC.

The rearrangement uses TRBV29-1 and TRBJ1-1, with unresolved D. Trimming took 2 bases from V and 10 from J, leaving 5 bases between them. This CDR3 spans 9 amino acids. The germline gives CDR1 SQVTM, CDR2 ANQGSEA. The CDR3 loop reads CSVEYGAFF. The CDR3 DNA reads TGCAGCGTTGAATATGGAGCTTTCTTT. The whole variable domain, remainder taken from reference TRBV29-1 and TRBJ1-1, is SAVISQKPSRDICQRGTSLTIQCQVDSQVTMMFWYRQQPGQSLTLIATANQGSEATYESGFVIDKFPISRPNLTFSTLTVSNMSPEDSSIYLCSVEYGAFFGQGTRLTVV.

This clone has only a few counts. The V and J genes are TRBV7-3 and TRBJ1-2; D possibly corresponds to TRBD1 (6 bases). The CDR3 runs to 14 residues. The germline V gene has CDR1 SGHTA and CDR2 FQGTGA. V gave up 2 bases and J gave up 7 bases, with 14 bases separating them. Here the CDR3 DNA reads TGTGCCAGCAGCTTAGGCGGGGGCAGGGCTGGCTACACCTTC. Translating it yields CASSLGGGRAGYTF.

The chain couples TRBV5-1 to TRBJ2-5; the match to TRBD1 covers 9 bases. The J segment lost 10 bases and the V segment lost 5 bases, leaving 6 bases of the junction unmatched. Germline CDR1 SGHRS, CDR2 YFSETQ. The CDR3 sequence is 12 residues long. The CDR3 spells CASSGQGPYQYF. CDR3 coding DNA: TGCGCCAGCAGTGGACAGGGGCCATACCAGTACTTC.

The rearrangement uses TRBV20-1 and TRBJ2-7; TRBD2 is a possible D gene (6 bases). This CDR3 spans 11 amino acids. Germline CDR1 and CDR2: DFQATT and SNEGSKA (reference sequence). V lost 6 bases to trimming and J lost 3 bases, with 9 bases between them. The chain's CDR3 is CSAQEGYEQYF. CDR3 coding DNA: TGCAGTGCCCAGGAGGGCTACGAGCAGTACTTC.

The chain couples TRBV6-1 to TRBJ1-3, with D tentatively TRBD1 (5 bases). V was shortened by 2 bases and J by 1 base, with 6 bases between the two germline ends. CDR1 and CDR2 (germline): MNHNS, SASEGT. The CDR3 sequence is 14 residues long. The CDR3 protein is CASSERTSGNTIYF. CDR3 in DNA: TGTGCCAGCAGTGAACGGACATCTGGAAACACCATATATTTT.

This chain joins TRBV7-2 and TRBJ1-1, with a tentative D call TRBD1 (5 bases). This CDR3 comprises 13 residues. From germline, CDR1 is SGHTA and CDR2 FQGNSA. Between the trimmed V and J ends, which lost 2 bases and 6 bases, there was a span of 10 bases. CDR3 bases: TGTGCCAGCAGCTTACGGTTAGGGGCTGAAGCTTTCTTT. Translation: CASSLRLGAEAFF.